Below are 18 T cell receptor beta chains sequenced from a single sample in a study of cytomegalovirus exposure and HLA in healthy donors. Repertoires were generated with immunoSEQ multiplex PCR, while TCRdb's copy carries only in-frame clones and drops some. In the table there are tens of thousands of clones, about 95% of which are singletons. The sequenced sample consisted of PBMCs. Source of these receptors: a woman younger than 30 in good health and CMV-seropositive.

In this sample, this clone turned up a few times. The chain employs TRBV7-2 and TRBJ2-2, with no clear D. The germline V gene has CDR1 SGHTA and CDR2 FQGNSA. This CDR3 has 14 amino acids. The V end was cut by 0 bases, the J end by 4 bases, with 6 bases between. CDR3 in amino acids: CASSLAPLTGELFF. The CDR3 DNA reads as TGTGCCAGCAGCTTAGCCCCACTCACCGGGGAGCTGTTTTTT. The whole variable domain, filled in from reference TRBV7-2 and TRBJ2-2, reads GAGVSQSPSNKVTEKGKDVELRCDPISGHTALYWYRQSLGQGLEFLIYFQGNSAPDKSGLPSDRFSAERTGGSVSTLTIQRTQQEDSAVYLCASSLAPLTGELFFGEGSRLTVL.

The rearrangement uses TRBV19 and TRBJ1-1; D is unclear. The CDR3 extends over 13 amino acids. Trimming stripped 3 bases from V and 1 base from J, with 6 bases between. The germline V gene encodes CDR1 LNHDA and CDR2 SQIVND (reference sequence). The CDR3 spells CASSMTGNTEAFF. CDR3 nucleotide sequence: TGTGCCAGTAGTATGACGGGGAACACTGAAGCTTTCTTT.

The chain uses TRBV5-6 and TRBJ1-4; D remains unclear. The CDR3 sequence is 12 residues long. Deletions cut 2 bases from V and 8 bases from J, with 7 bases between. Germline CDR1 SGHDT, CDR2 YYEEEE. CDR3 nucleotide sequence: TGTGCCAGCAGCTTAGTCGGGGAAAAACTGTTTTTT. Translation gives CASSLVGEKLFF.

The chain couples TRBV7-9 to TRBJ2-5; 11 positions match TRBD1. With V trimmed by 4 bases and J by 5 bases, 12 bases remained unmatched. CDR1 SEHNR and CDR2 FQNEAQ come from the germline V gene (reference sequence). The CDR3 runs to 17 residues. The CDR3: CASSSSGTGGVGETQYF. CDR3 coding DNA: TGTGCCAGCAGCTCATCCGGGACAGGGGGGGTGGGGGAGACCCAGTACTTC.

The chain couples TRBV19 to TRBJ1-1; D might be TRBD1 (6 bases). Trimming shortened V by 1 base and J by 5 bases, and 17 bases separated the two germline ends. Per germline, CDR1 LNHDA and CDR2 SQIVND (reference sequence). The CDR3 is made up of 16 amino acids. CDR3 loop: CASSIATGPLSTEAFF. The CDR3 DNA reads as TGTGCCAGTAGTATAGCGACAGGACCCCTGAGTACTGAAGCTTTCTTT.

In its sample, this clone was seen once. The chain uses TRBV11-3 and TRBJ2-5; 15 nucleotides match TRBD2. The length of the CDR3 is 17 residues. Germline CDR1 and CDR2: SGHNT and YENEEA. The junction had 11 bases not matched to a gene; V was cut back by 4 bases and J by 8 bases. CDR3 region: CASSWRAGLAGGSTQYF. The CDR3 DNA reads TGTGCCAGCAGCTGGCGCGCGGGACTAGCGGGGGGATCAACCCAGTACTTC.

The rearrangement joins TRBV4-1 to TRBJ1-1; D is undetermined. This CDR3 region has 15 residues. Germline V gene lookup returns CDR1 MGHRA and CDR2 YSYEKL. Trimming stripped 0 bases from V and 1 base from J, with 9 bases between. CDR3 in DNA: TGCGCCAGCAGCCAAGAAGCGGGATCGAACACTGAAGCTTTCTTT. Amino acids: CASSQEAGSNTEAFF.

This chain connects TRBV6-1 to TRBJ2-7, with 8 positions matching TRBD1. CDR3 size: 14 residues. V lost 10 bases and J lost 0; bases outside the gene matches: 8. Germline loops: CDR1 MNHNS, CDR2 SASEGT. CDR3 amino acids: CAIRTGLYSYEQYF. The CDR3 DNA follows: TGTGCCATCCGGACAGGGCTCTACTCCTACGAGCAGTACTTC.

The CDR3 protein is CASTHGLQYGYTF. For the CDR3, the DNA is TGTGCCAGTACTCACGGTCTACAGTATGGCTACACCTTC. The rearrangement uses TRBV19 and TRBJ1-2; unclear D gene. Germline V gene data show CDR1 as LNHDA and CDR2 as SQIVND (reference sequence). CDR3 length equals 13 residues. Trimming removed 7 bases at V and 5 bases at J, with 14 bases between.

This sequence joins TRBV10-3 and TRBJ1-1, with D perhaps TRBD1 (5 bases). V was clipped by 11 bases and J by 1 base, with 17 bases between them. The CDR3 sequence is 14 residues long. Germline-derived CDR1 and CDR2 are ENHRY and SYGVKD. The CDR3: CASKSTAGNTEAFF. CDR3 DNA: TGTGCCTCTAAGTCGACAGCTGGGAACACTGAAGCTTTCTTT.

The CDR3: CASSLASGGRTDTQYF. DNA for the CDR3: TGCGCCAGCAGCTTGGCGAGCGGGGGACGCACAGATACGCAGTATTTT. The V and J genes are TRBV5-1 and TRBJ2-3; TRBD2 aligns across 8 bases. The CDR3 has 16 residues. CDR1 and CDR2 (germline): SGHRS, YFSETQ. V lost 0 bases, J lost 1 base, and 4 bases stayed unmatched.

The chain's CDR3 is CASATGGTGELFF. CDR3 bases: TGTGCCAGCGCTACGGGAGGCACCGGGGAGCTGTTTTTT. The V gene is TRBV11-3, the J gene TRBJ2-2; 7 nucleotides match TRBD2. CDR1 SGHNT and CDR2 YENEEA come from the germline V gene. Trimming cost V 8 bases and J 4 bases; bases outside gene matches: 4. The CDR3 totals 13 residues.

In DNA, the CDR3 is TGCGCCAGCAGCCAAGATCCGAAGACTGGGGAGACCCAGTACTTC. It yields the protein CASSQDPKTGETQYF. This chain joins TRBV4-1 and TRBJ2-5; D remains ambiguous. Germline CDR1 MGHRA, CDR2 YSYEKL. Trimming stripped 0 bases from V and 5 bases from J, with 13 bases between. The length of the CDR3 is 15 residues.

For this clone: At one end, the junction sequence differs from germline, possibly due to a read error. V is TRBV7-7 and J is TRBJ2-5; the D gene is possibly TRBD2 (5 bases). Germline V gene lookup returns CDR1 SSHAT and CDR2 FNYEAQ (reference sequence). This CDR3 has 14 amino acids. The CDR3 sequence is CASSLGVSQETQYF. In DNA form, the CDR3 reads TGTGCTAGCAGCTTGGGAGTATCTCAAGAGACCCAGTACTTC.

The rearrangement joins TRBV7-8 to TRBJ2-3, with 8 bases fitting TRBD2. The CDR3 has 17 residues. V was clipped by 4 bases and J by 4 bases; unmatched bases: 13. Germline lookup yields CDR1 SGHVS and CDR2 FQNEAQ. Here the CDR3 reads CASSSLVLAGGADTQYF. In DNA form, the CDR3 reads TGTGCCAGCAGCTCATTAGTTCTCGCGGGGGGTGCAGATACGCAGTATTTT.

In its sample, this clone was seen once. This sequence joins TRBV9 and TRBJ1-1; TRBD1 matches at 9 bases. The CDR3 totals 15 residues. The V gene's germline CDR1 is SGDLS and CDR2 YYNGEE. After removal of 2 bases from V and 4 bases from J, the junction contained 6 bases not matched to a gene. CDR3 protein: CASSVAMDRGTEAFF. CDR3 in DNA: TGTGCCAGCAGCGTTGCGATGGACAGGGGCACTGAAGCTTTCTTT.

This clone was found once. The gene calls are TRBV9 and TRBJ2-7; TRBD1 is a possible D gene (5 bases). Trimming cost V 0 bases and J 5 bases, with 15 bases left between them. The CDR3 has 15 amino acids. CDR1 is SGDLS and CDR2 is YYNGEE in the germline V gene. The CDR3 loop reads CASSVGVTVANEQYF. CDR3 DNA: TGTGCCAGCAGCGTAGGTGTGACAGTCGCTAACGAGCAGTACTTC.

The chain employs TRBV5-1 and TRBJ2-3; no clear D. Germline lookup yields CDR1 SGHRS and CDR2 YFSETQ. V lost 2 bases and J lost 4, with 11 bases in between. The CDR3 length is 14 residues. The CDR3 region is CASSLKINSDTQYF. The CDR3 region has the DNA TGCGCCAGCAGCTTAAAAATTAACTCAGATACGCAGTATTTT.